A selection of T cell receptor beta chains follows, all from one sample in a study of blood T cell repertoires in COVID-19. The method was immunoSEQ multiplex PCR; TCRdb's version includes in-frame clones alone and lacks a portion of them. This table holds about 100,000 clones, roughly 84% found once. Sequenced material: peripheral blood. The receptors shown here come from a human donor in a cohort sampled during active COVID-19. Both conserved end residues are part of each CDR3. D genes are given only for firm matches. Size tells how often a clone was seen (once, few, many) or the class of an expanded clone, and some rows leave it out.

v_call	clone_size	j_call	d_call	cdr3_aa	cdr3_nt
TRBV27	-	TRBJ2-3	TRBD1	CASSFGQGLTDTQYF	TGTGCCAGCAGTTTTGGACAGGGGCTCACAGATACGCAGTATTTT
TRBV27	-	TRBJ1-2	-	CASSFRESRGYTF	TGTGCCAGCAGTTTCCGGGAGTCGCGCGGCTACACCTTC
TRBV7-2	-	TRBJ2-2	TRBD2	CASSLLAGALNTGELFF	TGTGCCAGCAGCCTACTAGCGGGGGCCTTGAACACCGGGGAGCTGTTTTTT
TRBV19	-	TRBJ1-2	TRBD1	CASSTTGTGDYGYTF	TGTGCCAGTAGCACTACCGGGACAGGAGACTATGGCTACACCTTC
TRBV25-1	-	TRBJ2-5	-	CASSDLETQYF	TGTGCCAGCAGTGACCTGGAGACCCAGTACTTC
TRBV7-2	-	TRBJ1-3	TRBD1	CASSPKQGQGNTIYF	TGTGCCAGCAGCCCAAAACAGGGGCAAGGAAACACCATATATTTT
TRBV18	-	TRBJ2-7	TRBD2	CASSSSGLAGTSSYEQYF	TGTGCCAGCTCATCGAGCGGACTAGCGGGTACCAGCTCCTACGAGCAGTACTTC
TRBV4-3	once	TRBJ2-7	TRBD1	CASSQSPSGQGREQYF	TGCGCCAGCAGCCAATCTCCGTCGGGACAGGGGAGAGAGCAGTACTTC
TRBV5-1	-	TRBJ1-2	-	CASSLEGRGYYGYTF	TGCGCCAGCAGCTTGGAGGGCAGGGGTTACTATGGCTACACCTTC
TRBV20-1	-	TRBJ2-7	TRBD1	CSASPFTGTGTYEQYF	TGCAGTGCTAGTCCCTTCACCGGGACAGGGACTTACGAGCAGTACTTC
TRBV3-1/TRBV3-2	-	TRBJ2-1	-	CASSQLQEQFF	TGTGCCAGCAGCCAATTGCAGGAGCAGTTCTTC
TRBV10-2	once	TRBJ1-1	TRBD1	CASSATGGTEAFF	TGCGCCAGCAGCGCTACAGGGGGCACTGAAGCTTTCTTT
TRBV5-1	once	TRBJ2-5	-	CASSPVRGGETQYF	TGCGCCAGCAGCCCAGTCAGGGGCGGCGAGACCCAGTACTTC
TRBV19	-	TRBJ1-2	-	CASSISQMGQNNYGYTF	TGTGCCAGTAGTATCTCGCAGATGGGACAAAACAACTATGGCTACACCTTC
TRBV6-2/TRBV6-3	-	TRBJ1-5	-	CASSSTDPRTRSNQPQHF	TGTGCCAGCAGTTCGACAGATCCCCGGACACGCAGCAATCAGCCCCAGCATTTT
TRBV13	-	TRBJ2-7	TRBD2	CASSPRERGLYEQYF	TGTGCCAGCAGCCCCCGTGAGCGGGGACTCTACGAGCAGTACTTC
TRBV7-2	-	TRBJ2-3	TRBD2	CASSWSHSGFTDTQYF	TGTGCCAGCAGCTGGTCCCATAGCGGGTTCACAGATACGCAGTATTTT
TRBV30	few	TRBJ1-5	TRBD1	CAWSRGQGNQPQHF	TGTGCCTGGAGTCGAGGACAGGGGAATCAGCCCCAGCATTTT
TRBV27	-	TRBJ1-1	-	CASSSAGTLNTEAFF	TGTGCCAGCAGTTCGGCCGGGACACTGAACACTGAAGCTTTCTTT
TRBV5-1	once	TRBJ2-3	TRBD1	CASSLRQGARDTQYF	TGCGCCAGCAGCCTACGACAGGGGGCGAGAGATACGCAGTATTTT
TRBV7-4	once	TRBJ1-1	-	CASSPRDKNTEAFF	TGTGCCAGCAGCCCCCGAGACAAGAACACTGAAGCTTTCTTT
TRBV7-9	once	TRBJ2-3	TRBD1	CASSIGQVETDTQYF	TGTGCCAGCAGCATAGGACAGGTCGAGACAGATACGCAGTATTTT
TRBV4-3	-	TRBJ1-2	-	CASSSRGSSYGYTF	TGCGCCAGCAGCTCAAGGGGTTCCAGCTATGGCTACACCTTC
TRBV7-2	-	TRBJ2-1	-	CASSLDGTYNEQFF	TGTGCCAGCAGCTTAGACGGGACCTACAATGAGCAGTTCTTC
TRBV7-2	-	TRBJ2-3	-	CASRLSSGTDTQYF	TGTGCCAGCAGACTTTCGAGCGGCACAGATACGCAGTATTTT
TRBV14	-	TRBJ1-5	-	CASSQGPLYSQHF	TGTGCCAGCAGCCAGGGGCCCCTTTATTCCCAGCATTTT
TRBV3-1/TRBV3-2	once	TRBJ1-1	-	CASSQGGAEAFF	TGTGCCAGCAGCCAAGGAGGAGCAGAAGCTTTCTTT
TRBV5-1	-	TRBJ2-2	-	CASSLVGLNTGELFF	TGCGCCAGCAGCTTGGTTGGGCTAAACACCGGGGAGCTGTTTTTT
TRBV7-6	few	TRBJ1-2	TRBD1	CASSAAGTAIDGYTF	TGTGCCAGCAGCGCAGCTGGGACAGCGATCGATGGCTACACCTTC
TRBV7-2	-	TRBJ2-7	TRBD2	CASSLQETGTRSEQYF	TGTGCCAGCAGCTTACAGGAAACCGGGACTAGATCCGAGCAGTACTTC
TRBV6-5	-	TRBJ2-1	-	CASPPGALSYNEQFF	TGTGCCAGCCCTCCGGGAGCACTCTCCTACAATGAGCAGTTCTTC